A selection of T cell receptor beta chains follows, all from one sample in a study of blood T cell repertoires in COVID-19. TCRdb's copy holds only in-frame clones and misses some; the assay was immunoSEQ multiplex PCR. The sample yields 250,000 to 350,000 clones, 84% seen once. Sequenced material: peripheral blood. The receptors originated from a human donor with COVID-19, enrolled during active disease. The donor label of this sample is uncertain. Both conserved end residues are part of each CDR3. Fields, in order: D gene, V gene, J gene, CDR3 length, clone size, CDR3 protein, CDR3 DNA. D genes are given only for firm matches. Part of the rows lack a size; the others show once, few, many or a class for expanded clones.

d_gene: .; v_gene: TRBV7-9; j_gene: TRBJ1-4; len: 15; abundance: .; CDR3aa: CASVAASVGNEKLFF; CDR3nt: TGTGCCAGCGTCGCGGCGTCAGTGGGTAATGAAAAACTGTTTTTT
d_gene: TRBD2; v_gene: TRBV19; j_gene: TRBJ2-3; len: 19; abundance: .; CDR3aa: CASSISPASQRGGSDTQYF; CDR3nt: TGTGCCAGTAGTATATCCCCCGCGAGCCAGCGGGGCGGAAGCGATACGCAGTATTTT
d_gene: TRBD1; v_gene: TRBV10-3; j_gene: TRBJ1-1; len: 16; abundance: .; CDR3aa: CAISESVGGAQAGAFF; CDR3nt: TGTGCCATCAGTGAGTCGGTAGGGGGCGCTCAGGCCGGAGCTTTCTTT
d_gene: TRBD1; v_gene: TRBV28; j_gene: TRBJ1-4; len: 16; abundance: once; CDR3aa: CASSRTGGAEDEKLFF; CDR3nt: TGTGCCAGCAGTCGTACAGGGGGGGCGGAGGATGAAAAACTGTTTTTT
d_gene: .; v_gene: TRBV5-1; j_gene: TRBJ2-7; len: 15; abundance: many; CDR3aa: CASSQDTYNSYEQYF; CDR3nt: TGCGCCAGCAGCCAGGACACCTACAACTCCTACGAGCAGTACTTC
d_gene: TRBD2; v_gene: TRBV5-1; j_gene: TRBJ2-1; len: 15; abundance: .; CDR3aa: CASSFGAGVGDEQFF; CDR3nt: TGCGCCAGCAGCTTTGGAGCGGGAGTAGGGGATGAGCAGTTCTTC
d_gene: TRBD1; v_gene: TRBV7-3; j_gene: TRBJ1-2; len: 14; abundance: .; CDR3aa: CASSSGTGGDGYTF; CDR3nt: TGTGCCAGCAGCTCCGGGACAGGGGGCGACGGCTACACCTTC
d_gene: .; v_gene: TRBV5-1; j_gene: TRBJ2-1; len: 15; abundance: .; CDR3aa: CASSLAGGTYNEQFF; CDR3nt: TGCGCCAGCAGCTTGGCAGGGGGGACCTACAATGAGCAGTTCTTC
d_gene: TRBD1; v_gene: TRBV6-5; j_gene: TRBJ1-1; len: 15; abundance: .; CDR3aa: CASSSWTGSNTEAFF; CDR3nt: TGTGCCAGCAGTTCATGGACAGGATCGAACACTGAAGCTTTCTTT
d_gene: TRBD2; v_gene: TRBV19; j_gene: TRBJ2-1; len: 16; abundance: .; CDR3aa: CASSMTGTSAQGEQFF; CDR3nt: TGTGCCAGTAGTATGACCGGGACTAGCGCCCAGGGGGAGCAGTTCTTC
d_gene: TRBD2; v_gene: TRBV3-1/TRBV3-2; j_gene: TRBJ2-7; len: 16; abundance: .; CDR3aa: CASSQGLAASSYEQYF; CDR3nt: TGTGCCAGCAGCCAGGGACTAGCGGCAAGCTCCTACGAGCAGTACTTC
d_gene: TRBD2; v_gene: TRBV9; j_gene: TRBJ2-7; len: 14; abundance: .; CDR3aa: CASSVATWGGEQYF; CDR3nt: TGTGCCAGCAGCGTAGCTACCTGGGGGGGCGAGCAGTACTTC
d_gene: TRBD2; v_gene: TRBV14; j_gene: TRBJ2-3; len: 14; abundance: .; CDR3aa: CASSQAGGPSTQYF; CDR3nt: TGTGCCAGCAGCCAAGCGGGAGGGCCAAGTACGCAGTATTTT
d_gene: .; v_gene: TRBV9; j_gene: TRBJ1-2; len: 13; abundance: .; CDR3aa: CASSVGQDYGYTF; CDR3nt: TGTGCCAGCAGCGTAGGACAAGACTATGGCTACACCTTC
d_gene: .; v_gene: TRBV3-1/TRBV3-2; j_gene: TRBJ1-4; len: 16; abundance: .; CDR3aa: CASSRGYGVRDEKLFF; CDR3nt: TGTGCCAGCAGCCGGGGATACGGGGTTCGGGATGAAAAACTGTTTTTT
d_gene: .; v_gene: TRBV30; j_gene: TRBJ1-4; len: 13; abundance: .; CDR3aa: CAWSWGGGEKLFF; CDR3nt: TGTGCCTGGAGCTGGGGAGGTGGGGAAAAACTGTTTTTT
d_gene: TRBD1; v_gene: TRBV28; j_gene: TRBJ1-2; len: 15; abundance: once; CDR3aa: CASTQPGQGVYGYTF; CDR3nt: TGTGCCAGCACCCAACCGGGACAGGGCGTCTATGGCTACACCTTC
d_gene: TRBD2; v_gene: TRBV27; j_gene: TRBJ2-5; len: 15; abundance: .; CDR3aa: CASSFRSGRAETQYF; CDR3nt: TGTGCCAGCAGTTTCAGGAGCGGGAGGGCGGAGACCCAGTACTTC
d_gene: TRBD2; v_gene: TRBV7-3; j_gene: TRBJ2-2; len: 16; abundance: .; CDR3aa: CASSLRSGRDTGELFF; CDR3nt: TGTGCCAGCAGCCTTCGAAGCGGGAGGGACACCGGGGAGCTGTTTTTT
d_gene: .; v_gene: TRBV28; j_gene: TRBJ1-1; len: 15; abundance: .; CDR3aa: CASSPGTLMNTEAFF; CDR3nt: TGTGCCAGCAGTCCCGGGACATTAATGAACACTGAAGCTTTCTTT
d_gene: .; v_gene: TRBV6-2/TRBV6-3; j_gene: TRBJ2-7; len: 14; abundance: once; CDR3aa: CASSYLQSSYEQYF; CDR3nt: TGTGCCAGCAGTTACTTACAGTCCTCCTACGAGCAGTACTTC
d_gene: .; v_gene: TRBV18; j_gene: TRBJ2-1; len: 12; abundance: .; CDR3aa: CASSPGEVEQFF; CDR3nt: TGTGCCAGCTCCCCCGGGGAGGTTGAGCAGTTCTTC
d_gene: TRBD1; v_gene: TRBV7-9; j_gene: TRBJ2-7; len: 16; abundance: .; CDR3aa: CASSLAGQGAFDEQYF; CDR3nt: TGTGCCAGCAGCTTAGCGGGACAGGGGGCCTTCGACGAGCAGTACTTC
d_gene: .; v_gene: TRBV9; j_gene: TRBJ1-3; len: 15; abundance: .; CDR3aa: CASSTRGGPGNTIYF; CDR3nt: TGTGCCAGCAGCACCCGGGGAGGGCCCGGAAACACCATATATTTT
d_gene: TRBD1; v_gene: TRBV15; j_gene: TRBJ2-7; len: 15; abundance: .; CDR3aa: CATSRGGQGSGEQYF; CDR3nt: TGTGCCACCAGCAGAGGCGGACAGGGGAGTGGGGAGCAGTACTTC
d_gene: TRBD1; v_gene: TRBV4-1; j_gene: TRBJ2-4; len: 14; abundance: few; CDR3aa: CASSQADRVNIQYF; CDR3nt: TGCGCCAGCAGCCAAGCGGACAGGGTGAACATTCAGTACTTC
d_gene: .; v_gene: TRBV28; j_gene: TRBJ1-6; len: 13; abundance: .; CDR3aa: CASSFDKYSPLHF; CDR3nt: TGTGCCAGCAGTTTCGACAAATATTCACCCCTCCACTTT
d_gene: TRBD2; v_gene: TRBV27; j_gene: TRBJ2-1; len: 17; abundance: .; CDR3aa: CASSSNALTSGTHEQFF; CDR3nt: TGTGCCAGCAGTTCCAACGCCCTGACTAGCGGGACGCATGAGCAGTTCTTC
d_gene: TRBD1; v_gene: TRBV6-2/TRBV6-3; j_gene: TRBJ1-1; len: 16; abundance: once; CDR3aa: CASSSSRGLGNTEAFF; CDR3nt: TGTGCCAGCAGTTCCTCAAGGGGGCTCGGGAACACTGAAGCTTTCTTT
d_gene: TRBD1; v_gene: TRBV10-3; j_gene: TRBJ2-7; len: 15; abundance: .; CDR3aa: CAITLDRGAFGEQYF; CDR3nt: TGTGCCATCACCCTAGACAGGGGGGCTTTTGGCGAGCAGTACTTC
d_gene: TRBD1; v_gene: TRBV3-1/TRBV3-2; j_gene: TRBJ1-2; len: 14; abundance: .; CDR3aa: CASSRTTGNYGYTF; CDR3nt: TGTGCCAGCAGCCGGACGACAGGGAACTATGGCTACACCTTC
d_gene: TRBD1; v_gene: TRBV18; j_gene: TRBJ2-3; len: 13; abundance: .; CDR3aa: CASSQQGADTQYF; CDR3nt: TGTGCCAGCTCACAACAGGGGGCAGATACGCAGTATTTT
d_gene: .; v_gene: TRBV6-5; j_gene: TRBJ1-6; len: 15; abundance: .; CDR3aa: CASSWDIGLDSPLHF; CDR3nt: TGTGCCAGCAGCTGGGACATCGGTTTGGATTCACCCCTCCACTTT
d_gene: .; v_gene: TRBV5-5; j_gene: TRBJ1-1; len: 15; abundance: .; CDR3aa: CASSFGALINEGAFF; CDR3nt: TGTGCCAGCAGCTTTGGGGCTTTAATTAATGAAGGAGCTTTCTTT
d_gene: .; v_gene: TRBV5-8; j_gene: TRBJ1-3; len: 16; abundance: .; CDR3aa: CASSWGGGFSGNTIYF; CDR3nt: TGTGCCAGCAGCTGGGGGGGCGGATTCTCTGGAAACACCATATATTTT
d_gene: TRBD1; v_gene: TRBV29-1; j_gene: TRBJ1-1; len: 13; abundance: .; CDR3aa: CSARTGFNTEAFF; CDR3nt: TGCAGCGCTAGGACAGGGTTCAACACTGAAGCTTTCTTT
d_gene: .; v_gene: TRBV19; j_gene: TRBJ1-5; len: 14; abundance: .; CDR3aa: CASSLHRADQPQHF; CDR3nt: TGTGCCAGTAGTCTACACAGGGCTGATCAGCCCCAGCATTTT
d_gene: .; v_gene: TRBV5-5; j_gene: TRBJ2-1; len: 14; abundance: .; CDR3aa: CASSNGVGDREQFF; CDR3nt: TGTGCCAGCAGCAATGGAGTGGGAGATCGGGAGCAGTTCTTC
d_gene: .; v_gene: TRBV11-3; j_gene: TRBJ1-1; len: 18; abundance: .; CDR3aa: CASSPLLSTGTPNTEAFF; CDR3nt: TGTGCCAGCAGCCCCCTCCTCTCCACGGGAACCCCGAACACTGAAGCTTTCTTT
d_gene: .; v_gene: TRBV2; j_gene: TRBJ1-1; len: 15; abundance: .; CDR3aa: CASSEWGGQNTEAFF; CDR3nt: TGTGCCAGCAGTGAATGGGGGGGACAGAACACTGAAGCTTTCTTT
d_gene: TRBD1; v_gene: TRBV28; j_gene: TRBJ1-2; len: 16; abundance: .; CDR3aa: CASSPVKGQGNYGYTF; CDR3nt: TGTGCCAGCAGTCCGGTTAAGGGACAGGGGAATTATGGCTACACCTTC
d_gene: TRBD1; v_gene: TRBV29-1; j_gene: TRBJ1-3; len: 14; abundance: .; CDR3aa: CSVSDRGAGNTIYF; CDR3nt: TGCAGCGTTTCAGACAGGGGGGCTGGAAACACCATATATTTT
d_gene: .; v_gene: TRBV30; j_gene: TRBJ1-4; len: 13; abundance: .; CDR3aa: CAWSWSGGEKLFF; CDR3nt: TGTGCCTGGAGTTGGAGCGGGGGGGAAAAACTGTTTTTT
d_gene: .; v_gene: TRBV30; j_gene: TRBJ1-6; len: 14; abundance: few; CDR3aa: CAWSAGGNNSPLHF; CDR3nt: TGTGCCTGGAGTGCCGGGGGAAATAATTCACCCCTCCACTTT
d_gene: TRBD2; v_gene: TRBV11-2; j_gene: TRBJ2-1; len: 16; abundance: .; CDR3aa: CASRATGTSAYNEQFF; CDR3nt: TGTGCCAGCCGGGCCACTGGGACTAGTGCCTACAATGAGCAGTTCTTC
d_gene: .; v_gene: TRBV18; j_gene: TRBJ1-1; len: 12; abundance: .; CDR3aa: CASSSGLPEAFF; CDR3nt: TGTGCCAGCTCATCGGGACTGCCTGAAGCTTTCTTT
d_gene: .; v_gene: TRBV3-1/TRBV3-2; j_gene: TRBJ2-7; len: 16; abundance: .; CDR3aa: CASSPWGASGSYEQYF; CDR3nt: TGTGCCAGCAGCCCCTGGGGGGCTAGCGGTTCCTACGAGCAGTACTTC
d_gene: .; v_gene: TRBV6-1; j_gene: TRBJ1-2; len: 15; abundance: .; CDR3aa: CASSEVGGVLYGYTF; CDR3nt: TGTGCCAGCAGTGAAGTGGGAGGGGTGTTATACGGCTACACCTTC
d_gene: .; v_gene: TRBV6-5; j_gene: TRBJ1-3; len: 15; abundance: .; CDR3aa: CASSYSGDSGNTIYF; CDR3nt: TGTGCCAGCAGTTACTCCGGGGACTCTGGAAACACCATATATTTT
d_gene: .; v_gene: TRBV7-6; j_gene: TRBJ2-1; len: 16; abundance: .; CDR3aa: CASSLVGGDAYNEQFF; CDR3nt: TGTGCCAGCAGCTTAGTAGGGGGGGACGCCTACAATGAGCAGTTCTTC
d_gene: .; v_gene: TRBV27; j_gene: TRBJ1-5; len: 15; abundance: once; CDR3aa: CATRPNAGSNQPQHF; CDR3nt: TGTGCCACTAGGCCAAACGCGGGAAGCAATCAGCCCCAGCATTTT